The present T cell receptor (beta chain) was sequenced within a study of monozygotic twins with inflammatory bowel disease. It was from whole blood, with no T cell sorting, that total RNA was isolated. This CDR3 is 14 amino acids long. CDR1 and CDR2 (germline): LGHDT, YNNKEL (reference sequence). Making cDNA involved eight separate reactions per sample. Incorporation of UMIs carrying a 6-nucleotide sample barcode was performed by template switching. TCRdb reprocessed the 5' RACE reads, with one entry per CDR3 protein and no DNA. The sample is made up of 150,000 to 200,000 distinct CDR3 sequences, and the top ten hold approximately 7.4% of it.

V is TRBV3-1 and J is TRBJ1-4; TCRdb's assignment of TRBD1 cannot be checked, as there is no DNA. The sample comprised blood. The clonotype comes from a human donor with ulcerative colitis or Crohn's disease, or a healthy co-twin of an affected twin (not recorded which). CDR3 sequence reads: CASSPTGVNEKLFF.